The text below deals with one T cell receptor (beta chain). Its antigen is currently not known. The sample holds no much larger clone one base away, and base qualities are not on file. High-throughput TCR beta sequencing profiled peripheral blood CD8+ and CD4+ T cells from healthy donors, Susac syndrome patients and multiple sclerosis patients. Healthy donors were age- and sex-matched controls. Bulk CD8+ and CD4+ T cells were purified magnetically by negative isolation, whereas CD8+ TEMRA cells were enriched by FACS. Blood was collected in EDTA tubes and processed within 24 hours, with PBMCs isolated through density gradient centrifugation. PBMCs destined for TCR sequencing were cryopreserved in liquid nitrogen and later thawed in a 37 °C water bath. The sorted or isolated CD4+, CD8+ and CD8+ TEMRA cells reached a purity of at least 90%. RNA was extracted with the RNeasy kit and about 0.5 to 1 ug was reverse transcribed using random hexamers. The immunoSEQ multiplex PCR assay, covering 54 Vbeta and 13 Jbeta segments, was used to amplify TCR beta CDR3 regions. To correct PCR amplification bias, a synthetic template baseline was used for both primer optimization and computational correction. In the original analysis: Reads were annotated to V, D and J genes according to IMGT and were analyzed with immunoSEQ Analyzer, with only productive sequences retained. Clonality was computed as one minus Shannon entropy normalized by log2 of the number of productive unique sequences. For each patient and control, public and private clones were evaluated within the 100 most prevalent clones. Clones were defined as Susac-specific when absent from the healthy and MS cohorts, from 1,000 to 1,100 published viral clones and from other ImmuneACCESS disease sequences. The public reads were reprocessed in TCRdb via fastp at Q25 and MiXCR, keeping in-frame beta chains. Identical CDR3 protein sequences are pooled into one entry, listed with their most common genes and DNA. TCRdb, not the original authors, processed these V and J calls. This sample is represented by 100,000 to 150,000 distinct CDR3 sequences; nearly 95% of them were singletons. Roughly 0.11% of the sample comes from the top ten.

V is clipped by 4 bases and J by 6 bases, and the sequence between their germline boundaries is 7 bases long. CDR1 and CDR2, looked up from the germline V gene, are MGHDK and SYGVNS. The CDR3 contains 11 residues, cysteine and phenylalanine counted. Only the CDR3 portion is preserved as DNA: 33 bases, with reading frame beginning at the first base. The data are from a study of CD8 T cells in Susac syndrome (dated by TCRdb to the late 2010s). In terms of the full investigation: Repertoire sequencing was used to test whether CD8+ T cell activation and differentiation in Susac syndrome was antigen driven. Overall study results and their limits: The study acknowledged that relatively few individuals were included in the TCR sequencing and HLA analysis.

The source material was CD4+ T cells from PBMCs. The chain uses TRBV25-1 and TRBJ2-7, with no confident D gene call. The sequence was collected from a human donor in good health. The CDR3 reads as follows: CASSVGSEQYF. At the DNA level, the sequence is TGTGCCAGCAGTGTGGGTAGCGAGCAGTACTTC.